Presented here are 20 T cell receptor beta chains from one specimen sequenced in a study of CD4+ T cells in melanoma. The repertoire was sequenced with immunoSEQ multiplex PCR; TCRdb's copy has only in-frame clones and lacks some. The data hold around 110,000 clones, with over 80% observed a single time. The sample was peripheral blood. The source is a human donor with melanoma.

The J gene is TRBJ1-5, the V gene TRBV4-1; D is ambiguous. CDR3 length: 12 residues. Germline CDR1 and CDR2: MGHRA and YSYEKL. Trimming cost V 4 bases and J 7 bases, with 8 bases left between them. CDR3 protein: CASSPEGQPQHF. DNA of the CDR3: TGCGCCAGCAGCCCAGAGGGCCAGCCCCAGCATTTT.

The V call is TRBV7-2, the J call TRBJ1-5; 10 positions match TRBD1. This CDR3 comprises 14 residues. CDR1 is SGHTA and CDR2 is FQGNSA in the germline V gene. Trimming at V came to 8 bases and at J to 6 bases, leaving 7 bases not matched to a gene. This CDR3 is CASHPTGGGQPQHF. CDR3 coding DNA: TGTGCCAGCCACCCGACAGGGGGCGGTCAGCCCCAGCATTTT. Full variable domain (missing parts from reference TRBV7-2 and TRBJ1-5): GAGVSQSPSNKVTEKGKDVELRCDPISGHTALYWYRQSLGQGLEFLIYFQGNSAPDKSGLPSDRFSAERTGGSVSTLTIQRTQQEDSAVYLCASHPTGGGQPQHFGDGTRLSIL.

The rearrangement links TRBV12-5 to TRBJ2-5; D might be TRBD1 (6 bases). Trimming removed 2 bases from V and 1 base from J, with 11 bases in between. CDR3 length: 15 residues. Germline V gene sequence: CDR1 LGHNT, CDR2 FRNRAP. Here the CDR3 DNA reads TGTGCTAGTGGTTTGCCCAGGACAGTCCAAGAGACCCAGTACTTC. It yields the protein CASGLPRTVQETQYF.

The chain recombines TRBV6-6 with TRBJ1-1; TRBD1 aligns across 8 bases. Trimming at V came to 2 bases and at J to 1 base, leaving 0 bases not matched to a gene. This CDR3 spans 14 amino acids. CDR1 MNHNY and CDR2 SVGAGI come from the germline V gene (reference sequence). Written as DNA, the CDR3 is TGTGCCAGCAGTTACGGACAGGGGAACACTGAAGCTTTCTTT. Amino acids: CASSYGQGNTEAFF.

The V gene is TRBV2, the J gene TRBJ2-7, with TRBD1 identical over 9 bases. The CDR3 is made up of 15 amino acids. Germline CDR1 and CDR2: SNHLY and FYNNEI. Germline trimming cut 1 base from V and 4 bases from J; bases unmatched to any gene: 5. CDR3 protein: CASSEGVGTGYEQYF. The CDR3 DNA is TGTGCCAGCAGTGAAGGGGTAGGGACAGGGTACGAGCAGTACTTC. Supplemented by reference TRBV2 and TRBJ2-7, the full variable domain reads EPEVTQTPSHQVTQMGQEVILRCVPISNHLYFYWYRQILGQKVEFLVSFYNNEISEKSEIFDDQFSVERPDGSNFTLKIRSTKLEDSAMYFCASSEGVGTGYEQYFGPGTRLTVT.

V is TRBV25-1 and J is TRBJ2-1; possible D gene TRBD2, 7 bases. Germline V lookup: CDR1 MGHDK, CDR2 SYGVNS. Trimming pared 6 bases from V and 7 bases from J, leaving 25 bases between. The CDR3 length is 17 residues. CDR3 DNA sequence: TGTGCCAGCAGGCAGGCAGGGGTTACGGGAGGAAAGAATGAGCAGTTCTTC. It encodes CASRQAGVTGGKNEQFF.

This chain links TRBV19 with TRBJ2-7; no firm D call. Germline V gene lookup returns CDR1 LNHDA and CDR2 SQIVND (reference sequence). V was cut by 9 bases and J by 0 bases, with 12 bases left in between. The CDR3 consists of 13 residues. The CDR3 region is CASRTENSYEQYF. CDR3 DNA sequence: TGTGCCAGCCGGACGGAAAACTCCTACGAGCAGTACTTC.

V gene TRBV7-8 combines with J gene TRBJ1-6; maybe TRBD1 (5 bases). V was clipped by 5 bases and J by 8 bases, with 16 bases between them. CDR3 length equals 15 residues. Looked up from germline, CDR1 is SGHVS and CDR2 is FQNEAQ. The chain's CDR3 is CASSATAGTHSPLHF. The CDR3 coding sequence is TGTGCCAGCAGCGCAACCGCCGGGACCCATTCACCCCTCCACTTT.

The chain joins TRBV19 to TRBJ1-2; D call uncertain. The CDR3 consists of 17 residues. The V and J ends lost 5 bases and 7 bases respectively, with 26 bases between them. Per germline, CDR1 LNHDA and CDR2 SQIVND (reference sequence). CDR3 amino acids: CASSAIFVGTGKSGYTF. DNA of the CDR3: TGTGCCAGTAGTGCCATATTTGTCGGAACTGGGAAGAGTGGCTACACCTTC.

The J gene is TRBJ1-3, the V gene TRBV6-6; 7 nucleotides agree with TRBD1. Germline trimming cut 7 bases from V and 2 bases from J; bases unmatched to any gene: 11. Germline assignment: CDR1 MNHNY and CDR2 SVGAGI (reference sequence). This CDR3 spans 16 amino acids. CDR3 amino acids: CASTEGAAQTGNTIYF. CDR3 DNA sequence: TGTGCCAGCACCGAGGGGGCTGCTCAAACTGGAAACACCATATATTTT.

Only one count was recorded for this clone. J is TRBJ2-5 and V is TRBV28, with 8 bases that match TRBD1. The trim removed 6 bases at V and 2 bases at J, leaving 14 bases unmatched. The V gene's germline CDR1 is MDHEN and CDR2 SYDVKM. The CDR3 sequence is 17 residues long. Written as DNA, the CDR3 is TGTGCCAGCAGCCGAGGACAGGGAAAGAGGGGTCAAGAGACCCAGTACTTC. Its protein is CASSRGQGKRGQETQYF. Full variable domain (missing parts from reference TRBV28 and TRBJ2-5): DVKVTQSSRYLVKRTGEKVFLECVQDMDHENMFWYRQDPGLGLRLIYFSYDVKMKEKGDIPEGYSVSREKKERFSLILESASTNQTSMYLCASSRGQGKRGQETQYFGPGTRLLVL.

The chain is built from TRBV27 and TRBJ2-2, with TRBD1 matching over 8 bases. The CDR3 consists of 15 residues. The V and J ends lost 7 bases and 7 bases, in that order; junction bases with no gene match: 11. The germline CDR1 and CDR2 sequences are MNHEY and SMNVEV (reference sequence). The CDR3 sequence: CASIDRGGSRGELFF. CDR3 bases: TGTGCCAGCATCGACAGGGGTGGAAGTCGCGGGGAGCTGTTTTTT.

This clone was picked up one time. The V gene is TRBV5-5, the J gene TRBJ2-7; 7 bases are shared with TRBD1. The V gene end was trimmed by 4 bases and the J gene end by 2 bases; junction bases not matched to a gene: 9. The CDR3 is made up of 15 amino acids. Germline V gives CDR1 SGHKS, CDR2 YYEKEE (reference sequence). CDR3 sequence reads: CASSPGTVRTYEQYF. CDR3 DNA sequence: TGTGCCAGCAGCCCTGGGACAGTTAGAACCTACGAGCAGTACTTC. Drawing the rest from reference TRBV5-5 and TRBJ2-7, the complete variable domain is DAGVTQSPTHLIKTRGQQVTLRCSPISGHKSVSWYQQVLGQGPQFIFQYYEKEERGRGNFPDRFSARQFPNYSSELNVNALLLGDSALYLCASSPGTVRTYEQYFGPGTRLTVT.

The genes are TRBV28 and TRBJ2-1, with D perhaps matching TRBD1 (6 bases). This CDR3 has 17 amino acids. Between the trimmed V and J ends, which lost 6 bases and 10 bases, there was a span of 28 bases. CDR1 is MDHEN, CDR2 SYDVKM, per germline. The CDR3 here is CASSPIRGRTYQGEQFF. The CDR3 DNA follows: TGTGCCAGCAGCCCTATAAGAGGCAGGACCTATCAGGGGGAGCAGTTCTTC. Supplemented by reference TRBV28 and TRBJ2-1, the full variable domain reads DVKVTQSSRYLVKRTGEKVFLECVQDMDHENMFWYRQDPGLGLRLIYFSYDVKMKEKGDIPEGYSVSREKKERFSLILESASTNQTSMYLCASSPIRGRTYQGEQFFGPGTRLTVL.

The V and J genes are TRBV7-8 and TRBJ1-5; the match to TRBD1 covers 7 bases. The CDR3 runs 14 residues. V was pared by 5 bases and J by 4 bases, with 5 bases of the junction left unmatched. Looked up from germline, CDR1 is SGHVS and CDR2 is FQNEAQ. CDR3 protein: CASSPTGPNQPQHF. The CDR3 region has the DNA TGTGCCAGCAGCCCGACAGGGCCGAATCAGCCCCAGCATTTT.

Only one count was recorded for this clone. The chain carries TRBV27 and TRBJ2-2; TRBD1 is a possible D gene (5 bases). CDR1 MNHEY and CDR2 SMNVEV come from the germline V gene (reference sequence). The CDR3 runs 15 residues. The ends were cut back, 9 bases at V and 1 base at J, with 15 bases in the middle. CDR3 sequence reads: CARWSPGQNTGELFF. CDR3 DNA sequence: TGTGCCAGATGGTCCCCCGGACAGAACACCGGGGAGCTGTTTTTT.

V is TRBV10-3 and J is TRBJ2-7; 9 positions agree with TRBD1. The J segment lost 3 bases and the V segment lost 4 bases, leaving 13 bases of the junction unmatched. Germline V gene lookup returns CDR1 ENHRY and CDR2 SYGVKD. The length of the CDR3 is 17 residues. The CDR3 reads CAISVTGGTGKNYEQYF. The CDR3 DNA reads as TGTGCCATCAGTGTAACCGGGGGGACAGGGAAAAACTACGAGCAGTACTTC.

This chain links TRBV5-1 with TRBJ2-1; D gene uncertain. Trimming removed 1 base at V and 6 bases at J, with 11 bases between. The CDR3 contains 14 residues. From germline, CDR1 is SGHRS and CDR2 YFSETQ. The CDR3 bases are TGCGCCAGCAGCTTGACTCCCTCTCCCAATGAGCAGTTCTTC. Encoded protein: CASSLTPSPNEQFF.

CDR3 loop: CASSLGRSSGNTIYF. The CDR3 DNA reads TGTGCCAGCAGTTTGGGACGGTCCTCTGGAAACACCATATATTTT. The genes are TRBV28 and TRBJ1-3; weak D call: TRBD1 (5 bases). The V gene lost 3 bases and the J gene lost 0 bases, with 9 bases spanning the gap. Germline CDR1 and CDR2: MDHEN and SYDVKM. The CDR3 covers 15 residues.

The rearrangement joins TRBV2 to TRBJ1-5; no definite D call. V lost 4 bases to trimming and J lost 0 bases, with 10 bases between them. CDR1 is SNHLY and CDR2 is FYNNEI in the germline V gene. This CDR3 has 15 amino acids. The CDR3 reads CASSVLRVSNQPQHF. In DNA, the CDR3 is TGTGCCAGCAGTGTTCTAAGGGTTAGCAATCAGCCCCAGCATTTT.